This TCR beta chain was sequenced during a study of blood T cells in healthy people across ages. This clonotype appeared a few times. This CDR3 is 15 amino acids long. The V gene's germline CDR1 is SGHRS and CDR2 YFSETQ. Using a J-beta primer mix together with a sample-barcoded 5' primer, a second PCR was run for roughly 7 to 11 cycles. Samples each returned at least 3 million CDR3-containing paired-end reads. Using its own MiXCR run on the 5' RACE reads, TCRdb lists one record per CDR3 protein. Of more than 500,000 distinct CDR3 sequences detected, roughly 29% appear once; the ten largest clones hold approximately 17%.

The sequence came from a woman in her 70s in good health. Sequenced: blood. This chain links TRBV5-1 with TRBJ2-5; TRBD2 matches 12 bases. With the DNA end fitting TRBJ2-1 better, the J assignment may be wrong. In DNA, the CDR3 is TGCGCCAGCAGCTTGGAACTAGCGGGGGGCAATGAGCAGTTCTTC. It specifies CASSLELAGGNEQFF.